The next 28 T cell receptor beta chains were all read from a single sample in a study of prognosis after radiotherapy for stage I lung cancer. Researchers used two-round multiplex PCR to amplify TCR beta CDR3 starting from genomic DNA. Primers were specific to each TRBV and TRBJ gene in first-round PCR. MiXCR was run by TCRdb on the multiplex PCR reads, yielding one entry per CDR3 protein. The sample has 30,000 or so distinct CDR3 sequences; around 32% are singletons. The specimen was PBMCs, collected before or after stereotactic body radiation therapy (not recorded which). These receptor sequences come from a donor at least 50 years old with non-small cell lung cancer.

This clonotype was seen many times. The chain links TRBV19 to TRBJ2-5; D may match TRBD1 or TRBD2 (5 bases each). Trimming pared 3 bases from V and 5 bases from J, leaving 13 bases between. The CDR3 has 14 amino acids. Germline CDR1 reads LNHDA; CDR2 reads SQIVND (reference sequence). The CDR3 here is CASSMGPRLETQYF. The CDR3 DNA reads TGTGCCAGTAGTATGGGACCGCGGCTGGAGACCCAGTACTTC.

This clonotype was found once. The conserved phenylalanine or tryptophan normally closing the CDR3 is absent here, so this likely arose from a read error. This sequence joins TRBV29-1 and TRBJ1-1, with D possibly matching TRBD1 (5 bases). Germline-derived CDR1 and CDR2 are SQVTM and ANQGSEA. CDR3 length: 12 amino acids. Trimming left V 7 bases short and J 2 bases short, with 11 bases between. Here the CDR3 DNA reads TGCAGCGCCGGGACGGGAAACACTGAAGCTTTCTAT. Protein product: CSAGTGNTEAFY.

This clonotype was seen repeatedly, ten times or more. A much more abundant neighbour one base away suggests this may be a read error. The CDR3 coding sequence is TGTGCCAGCAGTAGACAGGGAAGTCAGCCCCAGCATTTT. Encoded protein: CASSRQGSQPQHF. This chain joins TRBV6-1 and TRBJ1-5, with 7 nucleotides matching TRBD1. V was clipped by 5 bases and J by 6 bases; unmatched bases: 4. Germline loops: CDR1 MNHNS, CDR2 SASEGT. The CDR3 contains 13 residues.

The chain joins TRBV5-1 to TRBJ1-2; D may be TRBD1 (5 bases). The V and J ends lost 10 bases and 5 bases respectively, with 27 bases between them. The CDR3 loop spans 16 amino acids. Germline V gene data show CDR1 as SGHRS and CDR2 as YFSETQ. The CDR3 region is CAFSFSGPRRDYGYTF. The CDR3 DNA reads TGCGCCTTCAGCTTTTCAGGGCCCCGAAGGGATTATGGCTACACCTTC. The entire variable domain, with the rest obtained from reference TRBV5-1 and TRBJ1-2, is as follows: KAGVTQTPRYLIKTRGQQVTLSCSPISGHRSVSWYQQTPGQGLQFLFEYFSETQRNKGNFPGRFSGRQFSNSRSEMNVSTLELGDSALYLCAFSFSGPRRDYGYTFGSGTRLTVV.

Turning to this clonotype: A far larger clone is one nucleotide away, so this likely arose from a read error. The chain recombines TRBV6-2 or TRBV6-3 with TRBJ1-2; maybe TRBD1 (6 bases). V was trimmed by 8 bases and J by 5 bases, leaving 15 bases between them. The germline V gene has CDR1 MNHEY and CDR2 SVGEGT. This CDR3 comprises 13 residues. The CDR3 region is CASLGEGGYGYTF. CDR3 DNA: TGTGCCAGCCTGGGGGAAGGGGGGTATGGCTACACCTTC.

This clonotype was counted at least ten times. The chain carries TRBV6-2 or TRBV6-3 and TRBJ2-7, with D unclear. From germline, CDR1 is MNHEY and CDR2 SVGEGT. The length of the CDR3 is 16 residues. V was cut by 0 bases and J by 0 bases, with 12 bases left in between. CDR3 bases: TGTGCCAGCAGTTACTCGAAAGTTCAGGACTCCTACGAGCAGTACTTC. Its protein product is CASSYSKVQDSYEQYF.

By its share, this clonotype is medium-sized. The CDR3 is CSARDPYRDQNTGELFF. CDR3 sequence (DNA): TGCAGTGCTAGAGATCCCTACAGGGACCAAAACACCGGGGAGCTGTTTTTT. The chain has TRBV20-1 and TRBJ2-2; weak D call: TRBD1 (6 bases). CDR1 and CDR2 (germline): DFQATT, SNEGSKA (reference sequence). Deletions cut 0 bases from V and 2 bases from J, with 16 bases between. The CDR3 sequence is 17 residues long.

This clonotype was detected many times. It is unclear where the CDR3 begins or ends on the DNA, so no DNA is shown, and the CDR3 is as TCRdb lists it. The chain links TRBV27 to TRBJ2-3; TRBD1, as called in the table, went unchecked against the DNA. Germline assignment: CDR1 MNHEY and CDR2 SMNVEV (reference sequence). Ends included, the CDR3 has 13 residues. CDR3: CASSFAAGTALHF.

As regards this clonotype: A read error may be the cause here, since a much bigger clone is one base away. The chain employs TRBV11-1 and TRBJ2-2, with D perhaps TRBD2 (5 bases). Germline V gene lookup returns CDR1 SGHAT and CDR2 FQDESV (reference sequence). This CDR3 comprises 14 residues. The CDR3 sequence is CASSLEQYTGELLF. In DNA, the CDR3 is TGTGCCAGCAGCTTGGAGCAGTACACCGGGGAGCTGTTGTTT.

The V gene is TRBV20-1, the J gene TRBJ2-1; D perhaps matches TRBD2 (5 bases). Trimming shortened V by 0 bases and J by 4 bases, and 13 bases separated the two germline ends. There are 15 residues in the CDR3. CDR1 is DFQATT, CDR2 SNEGSKA, per germline (reference sequence). CDR3 amino acids: CSARDQWTGYNEQFF. The DNA for the CDR3 is TGCAGTGCTAGAGATCAATGGACTGGGTACAATGAGCAGTTCTTC.

At least ten counts were recorded for this clonotype. The chain couples TRBV20-1 to TRBJ1-4; D call uncertain. V was clipped by 0 bases and J by 6 bases, with 5 bases between them. The germline gives CDR1 DFQATT, CDR2 SNEGSKA (reference sequence). The CDR3 is 12 amino acids. For the CDR3, the DNA is TGCAGTGCTAGAGATGACGATGAAAAACTGTTTTTT. The encoded protein is CSARDDDEKLFF.

Many counts were recorded for this clonotype. The chain couples TRBV5-5 to TRBJ1-4; 9 nucleotides align to TRBD1. Germline CDR1 is SGHKS and CDR2 is YYEKEE (reference sequence). V shed 0 bases, J shed 6 bases, and the junction held 3 bases outside the gene matches. The CDR3 is 15 residues long. The CDR3 region is CASSLAGTGYEKLFF. CDR3 bases: TGTGCCAGCAGCTTGGCTGGGACAGGGTATGAAAAACTGTTTTTT.

This clonotype was counted a few times. A much bigger clone sits one base away, suggesting this may be a read error. J is TRBJ2-7 and V is TRBV9; D not resolved. Germline values: CDR1 SGDLS, CDR2 YYNGEE. Deletions cut 0 bases from V and 5 bases from J, with 12 bases between. This CDR3 has 14 residues. Written as DNA, the CDR3 is TGTGCCAGCAGCGTAGGGGCCTTGGACCACGAGCAGTACTTC. Translated: CASSVGALDHEQYF.

The chain recombines TRBV15 with TRBJ1-5; D unresolved. Germline-derived CDR1 and CDR2 are LNHNV and YYDKDF (reference sequence). V lost 1 base to trimming and J lost 4 bases, with 26 bases between them. This CDR3 is built from 20 residues. The CDR3 nucleotides are TGTGCCACCAGCAGAGTTTTGCCCGACCGGTGGGCCACTAGGAATCAGCCCCAGCATTTT. Translating it yields CATSRVLPDRWATRNQPQHF. Together with reference TRBV15 and TRBJ1-5, the CDR3 gives the full variable domain: DAMVIQNPRYQVTQFGKPVTLSCSQTLNHNVMYWYQQKSSQAPKLLFHYYDKDFNNEADTPDNFQSRRPNTSFCFLDIRSPGLGDTAMYLCATSRVLPDRWATRNQPQHFGDGTRLSIL.

This clonotype came up many times. This chain joins TRBV28 and TRBJ2-3; possibly TRBD1 or TRBD2 for D (6 bases each). V lost 10 bases to trimming and J lost 1 base, with 18 bases between them. The V gene's germline CDR1 is MDHEN and CDR2 SYDVKM. This CDR3 comprises 15 residues. The CDR3 DNA reads as TGTGCCACCGAGTTGGGGGGCGGGGGCACAGATACGCAGTATTTT. This gives the protein CATELGGGGTDTQYF.

This clonotype was detected ten times or more. The V gene is TRBV20-1, the J gene TRBJ1-2; D may be TRBD1 (6 bases). Germline V lookup: CDR1 DFQATT, CDR2 SNEGSKA (reference sequence). With 3 bases removed from V and 7 bases from J, the gap between germline ends came to 18 bases. There are 14 residues in the CDR3. The CDR3, as DNA: TGCAGTGCTAGTGGGGGCAGTTCGGAGGGTGGCTACACCTTC. Protein: CSASGGSSEGGYTF.

This clonotype was recorded many times. The rearrangement uses TRBV29-1 and TRBJ2-2; 8 nucleotides line up with TRBD2. The CDR3 sequence is 13 residues long. Germline V lookup: CDR1 SQVTM, CDR2 ANQGSEA. Trimming cost V 7 bases and J 5 bases; bases outside gene matches: 6. The CDR3 reads CSAGGDLTGELFF. Here the CDR3 DNA reads TGCAGCGCCGGGGGGGACCTGACCGGGGAGCTGTTTTTT.

V gene TRBV20-1 combines with J gene TRBJ2-2, with 10 bases that match TRBD2. Germline assignment: CDR1 DFQATT and CDR2 SNEGSKA (reference sequence). V shed 1 base and J 5 bases; nucleotides not matched to a gene: 10. The CDR3 covers 17 residues. The CDR3 region is CSARAGAGGVGTGELFF. As DNA, the CDR3 is TGCAGTGCTAGAGCCGGAGCGGGAGGGGTGGGAACCGGGGAGCTGTTTTTT.

This clonotype was counted ten times or more. V is TRBV4-1 and J is TRBJ1-4, with unresolved D. Germline CDR1 and CDR2: MGHRA and YSYEKL. V was shortened by 0 bases and J by 4 bases, with 12 bases between the two germline ends. The CDR3 is 16 residues long. CDR3 coding DNA: TGCGCCAGCAGCCAAGATCAAATCCTGCTTAATGAAAAACTGTTTTTT. It encodes CASSQDQILLNEKLFF.

This clonotype showed up many times. The rearrangement links TRBV5-6 to TRBJ1-5; 7 nucleotides agree with TRBD1. This CDR3 has 15 amino acids. Trimming cost V 1 base and J 3 bases; bases outside gene matches: 4. Germline V gives CDR1 SGHDT, CDR2 YYEEEE. The CDR3 sequence is CASSLMDRPNQPQHF. CDR3 DNA: TGTGCCAGCAGCTTGATGGACAGGCCCAATCAGCCCCAGCATTTT.

As to this clonotype: This is likely an artifact of a read error, given a far larger clone one base away. J is TRBJ1-5 and V is TRBV6-9, with 7 bases that match TRBD1. CDR3 length equals 18 residues. CDR1 MNHGY and CDR2 SVAAGI come from the germline V gene. The CDR3 sequence: CASSYGLVAGGSNKPQHF. The CDR3 DNA reads TGTGCCAGCAGTTACGGTTTGGTGGCAGGGGGTAGCAATAAGCCCCAGCATTTT.

For this clonotype: A read error is likely here: a far larger clone is one base away. V is TRBV6-2 or TRBV6-3 and J is TRBJ1-6, with TRBD1 identical over 8 bases. V shed 6 bases, J shed 8 bases, and the junction held 6 bases outside the gene matches. The CDR3 totals 14 residues. In germline, CDR1 is MNHEY, CDR2 SVGEGT. CDR3 in amino acids: CASSHRGWDSPLHF. The CDR3 DNA reads as TGTGCCAGCAGCCACAGGGGGTGGGATTCACCCCTCCACTTT.

The sample holds many counts of this clonotype. Here the CDR3 DNA reads TGCAGTGCTAGCCCCCAGTTGCGCCGCAGCACAGATACGCAGTATTTT. The encoded protein is CSASPQLRRSTDTQYF. The rearrangement uses TRBV20-1 and TRBJ2-3; D is ambiguous. The CDR3 is 16 residues long. CDR1 and CDR2 from the germline V gene are DFQATT and SNEGSKA (reference sequence). The V end was cut by 3 bases, the J end by 0 bases, with 16 bases between.

Ten or more counts support this clonotype. The junction departs from the called germline gene at one end, perhaps through a read error. The chain has TRBV5-1 and TRBJ2-5; a weak D match, TRBD2 (5 bases). Germline V lookup: CDR1 SGHRS, CDR2 YFSETQ. The CDR3 is 12 amino acids. Here the CDR3 reads CASSLEGETQYF. The DNA for the CDR3 is TGTGCCAGCAGCTTAGAGGGAGAGACCCAGTACTTC.

This clonotype came up many times. The chain recombines TRBV3-1 with TRBJ2-1; 8 nucleotides align to TRBD2. J gave up 7 bases and V 4 bases, and 6 bases lay outside the gene matches. The CDR3 length is 14 residues. Germline values: CDR1 LGHDT, CDR2 YNNKEL (reference sequence). The CDR3 reads CASSRSGGANEQFF. As DNA, the CDR3 is TGTGCCAGCAGCCGATCCGGGGGGGCAAATGAGCAGTTCTTC.

This clonotype was seen at least ten times. The gene calls are TRBV6-5 and TRBJ2-7, with D possibly matching TRBD1 (5 bases). CDR1 is MNHEY, CDR2 SVGAGI, per germline. V lost 0 bases, J lost 3 bases, and 21 bases lay in between. This CDR3 is 18 amino acids long. DNA of the CDR3: TGTGCCAGCAGTTACTCGTTATTCCTCCCAGGGTCACACTACGAGCAGTACTTC. It yields the protein CASSYSLFLPGSHYEQYF.

By sample share, this clonotype is medium-sized. The V gene is TRBV28, the J gene TRBJ2-7, with 8 bases that match TRBD1. In germline, CDR1 is MDHEN, CDR2 SYDVKM. After removal of 3 bases from V and 6 bases from J, the junction contained 7 bases not matched to a gene. This CDR3 is 14 amino acids long. As DNA, the CDR3 is TGTGCCAGCAGTTTGCAGGGGGCGAAGGGCGAGCAGTACTTC. It specifies CASSLQGAKGEQYF.

This clonotype has a count of ten or more. The V call is TRBV6-5, the J call TRBJ2-2; 8 nucleotides agree with TRBD1. CDR1 is MNHEY, CDR2 SVGAGI, per germline. This CDR3 has 17 residues. V lost 4 bases to trimming and J lost 0 bases; unmatched junction nucleotides: 7. Written as DNA, the CDR3 is TGTGCCAGCAGTTCTCACCAGGACAGGGCGAACACCGGGGAGCTGTTTTTT. It codes for CASSSHQDRANTGELFF.